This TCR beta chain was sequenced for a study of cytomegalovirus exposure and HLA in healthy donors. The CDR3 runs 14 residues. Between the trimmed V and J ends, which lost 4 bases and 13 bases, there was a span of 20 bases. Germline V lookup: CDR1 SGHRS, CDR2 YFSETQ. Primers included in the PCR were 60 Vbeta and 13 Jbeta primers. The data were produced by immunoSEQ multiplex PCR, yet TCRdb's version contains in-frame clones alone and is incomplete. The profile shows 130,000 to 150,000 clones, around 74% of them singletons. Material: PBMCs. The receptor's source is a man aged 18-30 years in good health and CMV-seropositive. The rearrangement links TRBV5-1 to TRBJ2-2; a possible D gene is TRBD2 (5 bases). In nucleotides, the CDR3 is TGCGCCAGCAGCACTGCGGGTCCTGGTCGGGCGCTGTTTTTT. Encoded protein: CASSTAGPGRALFF.